One T cell receptor beta chain is described in this entry. Study processing details: Estimates of nucleated cell counts were drawn from the amplification of reference gene primers. Data came from immunoSEQ multiplex PCR; TCRdb stores just in-frame clones and leaves some out. Clone size and the V and J calls come from that table; the DNA yielded D and trimming. This table holds around 92,000 clones, approximately 86% found once. These data belong to a study of blood T cell repertoires in COVID-19. Turning to the study itself: Collection of acute and convalescent COVID-19 samples took place in the United States, Italy and Spain. In each case, the material was cDNA or gDNA derived from T cells, B-cell-depleted T cells, or PBMCs.

V lost 1 base and J 7 bases, leaving 14 bases between the germline ends. The CDR3 runs 15 residues. Germline V gene sequence: CDR1 LNHNV, CDR2 YYDKDF (reference sequence). The chain has TRBV15 and TRBJ1-5, with D possibly being TRBD1 (5 bases). Sequenced input: peripheral blood. The sequence derives from an elderly woman with acute or convalescent COVID-19. In DNA, the CDR3 is TGTGCCACCAGCAGAGCTCGAAATGGACACCAGCCCCAGCATTTT. Its protein product is CATSRARNGHQPQHF.